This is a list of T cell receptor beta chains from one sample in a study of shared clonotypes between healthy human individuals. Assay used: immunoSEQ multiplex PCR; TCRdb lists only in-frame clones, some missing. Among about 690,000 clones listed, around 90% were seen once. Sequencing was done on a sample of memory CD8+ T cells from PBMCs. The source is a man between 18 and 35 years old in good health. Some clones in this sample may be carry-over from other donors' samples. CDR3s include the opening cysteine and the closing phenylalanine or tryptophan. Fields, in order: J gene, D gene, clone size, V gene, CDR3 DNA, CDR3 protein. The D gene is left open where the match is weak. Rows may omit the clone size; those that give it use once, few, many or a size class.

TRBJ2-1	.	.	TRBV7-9	TGTGCCAGCAGGACCTTAAGTAGCGAAAGGGAGTTCTTC	CASRTLSSEREFF
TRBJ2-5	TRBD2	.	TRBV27	TGTGCCAGCCGACTAGCGGGAGATGAGACCCAGTACTTC	CASRLAGDETQYF
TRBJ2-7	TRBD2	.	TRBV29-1	TGCAGCGCCGTTCCCGGGACTAGCGGATACGAGCAGTACTTC	CSAVPGTSGYEQYF
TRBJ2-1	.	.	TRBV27	TGTGCCAGCCACAGGGTCCCCTTCTACAATGAGCAGTTCTTC	CASHRVPFYNEQFF
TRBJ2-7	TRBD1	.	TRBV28	TGTGCCAGCAGTGCCTGGACAGGGGACGAGCAGTACTTC	CASSAWTGDEQYF
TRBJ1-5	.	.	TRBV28	TGTGCCAGCAGTGGGGACGGGGATAGCAATCAGCCCCAGCATTTT	CASSGDGDSNQPQHF
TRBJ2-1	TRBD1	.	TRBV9	TGTGCCAGCAGCACCGCAGGGGGCTCCTACAATGAGCAGTTCTTC	CASSTAGGSYNEQFF
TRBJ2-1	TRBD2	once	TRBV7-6	TGTGCCAGCAGCTTAAGGATGGGGGGTCATAGCGGGATGGCCTACAATGAGCAGTTCTTC	CASSLRMGGHSGMAYNEQFF
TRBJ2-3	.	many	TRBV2	TGTGCCAGCAGTGAGGGTACAGCGAGCACAGATACGCAGTATTTT	CASSEGTASTDTQYF
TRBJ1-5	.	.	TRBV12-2	TGTGCAAGTCGCTTAGGAGAGGCTACGAGAGTTACGCAGCCCCAGCATTTT	CASRLGEATRVTQPQHF
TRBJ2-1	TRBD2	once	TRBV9	TGTGCCAGCAGCGCCCGAGCGGGAGGGCCCCGGAATGAGCAGTTCTTC	CASSARAGGPRNEQFF
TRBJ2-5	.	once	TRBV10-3	TGTGCCATCAGTGCGGACGAAGAGACCCAGTACTTC	CAISADEETQYF
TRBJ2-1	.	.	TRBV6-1	TGTGCCAGCACCGAAGGATGGGGAGGGGGGAGTGAGCAGTTCTTC	CASTEGWGGGSEQFF
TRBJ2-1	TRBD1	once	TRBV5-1	TGCGCCAGCAGCTTGGCCAGGGGGTTCAATGAGCAGTTCTTC	CASSLARGFNEQFF
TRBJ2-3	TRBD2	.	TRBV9	TGTGCCAGCAGCGCACAGGCTAGCGGGACGGGCACAGATACGCAGTATTTT	CASSAQASGTGTDTQYF
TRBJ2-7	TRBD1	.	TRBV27	TGTGCCAGCAGTTTATCAGGGGGCAGATGGTACGAGCAGTACTTC	CASSLSGGRWYEQYF
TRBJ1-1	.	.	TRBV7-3	TGTGCCAGCAGCCGCGGCGATAGGGGAGAGACTGAAGCTTTCTTT	CASSRGDRGETEAFF
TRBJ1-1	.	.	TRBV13	TGTGCCAGCAGCCCGATCGAAGCTTTCTTT	CASSPIEAFF
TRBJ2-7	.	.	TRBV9	TGTGCCAGCAGCGCCGACGGAGCCTACGAGCAGTACTTC	CASSADGAYEQYF
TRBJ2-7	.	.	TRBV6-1	TGTGCCAGCAGTGAACGGGGGCGGTTCTACGAGCAGTACTTC	CASSERGRFYEQYF